The next 18 T cell receptor beta chains were all read from a single sample in a study of technical replicates of blood from several donors. Profiled with immunoSEQ multiplex PCR; TCRdb holds only in-frame clones, not every one. The sample contains 75,000 to 100,000 clones, about 95% of which appear only once. Sequences were obtained from T cells isolated from PBMCs. The source is a human donor in good health.

The chain links TRBV27 to TRBJ1-5; weak D call: TRBD1 (5 bases). Trimming removed 5 bases at V and 9 bases at J, with 11 bases between. There are 12 residues in the CDR3. Germline CDR1 MNHEY, CDR2 SMNVEV (reference sequence). The CDR3 bases are TGTGCCAGCAGTGACGTAAGGGGGCCCCAGCATTTT. It is translated as CASSDVRGPQHF.

The DNA of the CDR3 is TGTGCCAGCAGCGTGGGACACGTTGCCTACGAGCAGTACTTC. The encoded protein is CASSVGHVAYEQYF. This chain uses TRBV9 with TRBJ2-7; tentatively, D is TRBD1 (6 bases). Per the germline V gene, CDR1 is SGDLS and CDR2 is YYNGEE. This CDR3 has 14 amino acids. V was trimmed by 2 bases and J by 2 bases, leaving 11 bases between them.

This chain links TRBV11-1 with TRBJ2-1; D is ambiguous. Germline V gene sequence: CDR1 SGHAT, CDR2 FQDESV (reference sequence). Trimming cost V 2 bases and J 2 bases, with 4 bases left between them. The CDR3 consists of 13 residues. The CDR3: CASSLSTYNEQFF. The DNA of the CDR3 is TGTGCCAGCAGCTTAAGCACCTACAATGAGCAGTTCTTC.

The chain links TRBV4-1 to TRBJ2-3, with a tentative D call TRBD2 (5 bases). The CDR3 is 16 residues long. Germline CDR1 and CDR2: MGHRA and YSYEKL. Trimming cost V 0 bases and J 4 bases, with 14 bases left between them. In DNA form, the CDR3 reads TGCGCCAGCAGCCAAGAAGAGGGAGTAGTAGCAGATACGCAGTATTTT. This sequence encodes CASSQEEGVVADTQYF.

V is TRBV11-2 and J is TRBJ2-1; a possible D gene is TRBD1 (6 bases). Germline CDR1 reads SGHAT; CDR2 reads FQNNGV. V shed 5 bases and J shed 16 bases, with 18 bases lying between them. The CDR3 loop spans 12 amino acids. The DNA for the CDR3 is TGTGCCAGCAGCACAGACAGGAATATTCCCTTCTTC. Its translation: CASSTDRNIPFF.

The chain combines TRBV27 with TRBJ2-5; weak D call: TRBD2 (6 bases). Germline CDR1 is MNHEY and CDR2 is SMNVEV (reference sequence). CDR3 length equals 13 residues. V shed 6 bases and J shed 3 bases, with 11 bases lying between them. The CDR3 DNA follows: TGTGCCAGCAGGCGGGAAGAGGAAGAGACCCAGTACTTC. It translates to CASRREEEETQYF.

This clone turned up a few times. The V call is TRBV5-6, the J call TRBJ2-4; 7 bases are a match to TRBD1. The germline V gene has CDR1 SGHDT and CDR2 YYEEEE. With V trimmed by 2 bases and J by 6 bases, 5 bases remained unmatched. The CDR3 totals 14 residues. The DNA for the CDR3 is TGTGCCAGCAGCTTCGCCGGGACAGTAAACATTCAGTACTTC. It yields the protein CASSFAGTVNIQYF.

This clone was found once. This rearrangement joins TRBV5-4 to TRBJ2-7; 9 positions agree with TRBD1. This CDR3 contains 14 residues. Germline trimming cut 5 bases from V and 2 bases from J; bases unmatched to any gene: 5. Germline V lookup: CDR1 SGHNT, CDR2 YYREEE (reference sequence). The CDR3, as DNA: TGTGCCAGCAGATCCGGGACAGGGCCCTACGAGCAGTACTTC. Its protein product is CASRSGTGPYEQYF.

The chain carries TRBV7-3 and TRBJ1-1; 7 bases align to TRBD1. Germline CDR1 reads SGHTA; CDR2 reads FQGTGA. Trimming cost V 5 bases and J 4 bases; bases outside gene matches: 7. The CDR3 totals 14 residues. The CDR3 spells CASSDTGDRTEAFF. CDR3 nucleotides: TGTGCCAGCAGCGACACAGGGGACCGCACTGAAGCTTTCTTT.

This chain connects TRBV27 to TRBJ1-1; maybe TRBD1 (6 bases). This CDR3 is built from 14 residues. The V and J ends lost 5 bases and 1 base respectively, with 11 bases between them. Germline V gene lookup returns CDR1 MNHEY and CDR2 SMNVEV (reference sequence). DNA for the CDR3: TGTGCCAGCAGTCCACAGGGCTCGAACACTGAAGCTTTCTTT. It encodes CASSPQGSNTEAFF.

This chain links TRBV15 with TRBJ1-4; D perhaps matches TRBD1 (5 bases). The V gene's germline CDR1 is LNHNV and CDR2 YYDKDF (reference sequence). The CDR3 runs 16 residues. V shed 1 base and J shed 4 bases, with 13 bases lying between them. CDR3 region: CATSRGRGTNNEKLFF. DNA for the CDR3: TGTGCCACCAGCAGAGGGAGGGGCACCAATAATGAAAAACTGTTTTTT.

The chain joins TRBV11-2 to TRBJ1-2; possible D gene TRBD1, 5 bases. CDR1 SGHAT and CDR2 FQNNGV come from the germline V gene. V was clipped by 4 bases and J by 0 bases, with 12 bases between them. This CDR3 contains 15 residues. CDR3 sequence: CASSSLGAPNYGYTF. The CDR3, as DNA: TGTGCCAGCAGCTCCCTAGGGGCGCCTAACTATGGCTACACCTTC.

The J gene is TRBJ2-2, the V gene TRBV5-6, with 8 bases fitting TRBD2. The junction had 9 bases not matched to a gene; V was cut back by 6 bases and J by 5 bases. Germline lookup yields CDR1 SGHDT and CDR2 YYEEEE. The CDR3 is 15 residues long. This CDR3 reads CASTVSGRETGELFF. The DNA of the CDR3 is TGTGCCAGCACTGTCTCCGGGAGGGAAACCGGGGAGCTGTTTTTT.

V gene TRBV2 combines with J gene TRBJ2-5; a weak D match, TRBD2 (6 bases). This CDR3 is 14 amino acids long. V lost 2 bases and J lost 5, with 12 bases in between. CDR1 is SNHLY, CDR2 FYNNEI, per germline. As DNA, the CDR3 is TGTGCCAGCAGTGAATGGAGGGAGCTGGAGACCCAGTACTTC. It specifies CASSEWRELETQYF.

This clone was detected only once. Relative to the germline gene, one junction end is altered; a read error may explain this. The chain couples TRBV29-1 to TRBJ1-2; a possible D gene is TRBD1 (5 bases). The germline V gene has CDR1 SQVTM and CDR2 ANQGSEA. This CDR3 is built from 15 residues. The CDR3, as DNA: TGCAGCGCTGAACTCACAGGCCCGGACCCCTATGGCTACACCTTC. This sequence encodes CSAELTGPDPYGYTF.

The CDR3 DNA reads TGTGCCAGGGCGGTTAGCCTAGCCAAAAACATTCAGTACTTC. Protein: CARAVSLAKNIQYF. This sequence joins TRBV19 and TRBJ2-4; D is unresolved. V lost 9 bases and J 0 bases, leaving 12 bases between the germline ends. Germline CDR1 and CDR2: LNHDA and SQIVND (reference sequence). This CDR3 is built from 14 residues. Full variable domain (rest looked up from reference TRBV19 and TRBJ2-4): DGGITQSPKYLFRKEGQNVTLSCEQNLNHDAMYWYRQDPGQGLRLIYYSQIVNDFQKGDIAEGYSVSREKKESFPLTVTSAQKNPTAFYLCARAVSLAKNIQYFGAGTRLSVL.

CDR3 residues: CASRAATNEKLFF. The CDR3 DNA follows: TGTGCCAGTAGGGCTGCAACTAATGAAAAACTGTTTTTT. The V gene is TRBV19, the J gene TRBJ1-4, with no clear D. The CDR3 runs to 13 residues. CDR1 and CDR2 from the germline V gene are LNHDA and SQIVND (reference sequence). The ends were cut back, 6 bases at V and 0 bases at J, with 5 bases in the middle.

The chain couples TRBV6-6 to TRBJ1-3; possibly TRBD1 for D (5 bases). The CDR3 runs 15 residues. V gave up 6 bases and J gave up 0 bases, with 12 bases separating them. The germline gives CDR1 MNHNY, CDR2 SVGAGI (reference sequence). This CDR3 is CASSPDISSGNTIYF. CDR3 nucleotide sequence: TGTGCCAGCAGCCCGGACATCTCCTCTGGAAACACCATATATTTT.